A single sample gave rise to the 22 T cell receptor beta chains below, sequenced in a study of metastatic and nonmetastatic thyroid tumors. TCRdb re-called the PCR reads with MiXCR. The repertoire holds around 13,000 clones, with 20% to 25% as singletons. All patients reached thyroid surgery having received no treatment beforehand. Sequenced sample: blood. The receptors stem from a female donor with papillary thyroid cancer or a benign thyroid nodule (not recorded which). Some clones in this sample may be carry-over from other donors' samples.

This clone was recorded many times. V and J are TRBV4-1 and TRBJ1-4; no definite D call. The ends were cut back, 1 base at V and 3 bases at J, with 9 bases in the middle. Germline V gene data show CDR1 as MGHRA and CDR2 as YSYEKL. The length of the CDR3 is 15 residues. For the CDR3, the DNA is TGCGCCAGCAGCCAAGTTGCCGGCTCTAATGAAAAACTGTTTTTT. Its protein product is CASSQVAGSNEKLFF.

There are many counts of this clone. The chain combines TRBV20-1 with TRBJ2-3, with TRBD2 identical over 11 bases. V trimming: 3 bases; J trimming: 5 bases; junction bases outside the gene matches: 7. The germline V gene has CDR1 DFQATT and CDR2 SNEGSKA (reference sequence). The CDR3 loop spans 15 amino acids. In nucleotides, the CDR3 is TGCAGTGCTAGTGGGATAGCGGGGGGGCGAGATACGCAGTATTTT. Protein product: CSASGIAGGRDTQYF.

Worth noting for this clone: Mismatch with germline at one junction end may stem from a read error. This CDR3 reads CASSLSGPRPDTLYF. In DNA form, the CDR3 reads TGCGCCAGCAGCTTAAGCGGGCCGCGCCCAGATACGCTGTATTTT. This chain uses TRBV5-1 with TRBJ2-3, with D possibly being TRBD2 (6 bases). Germline loops: CDR1 SGHRS, CDR2 YFSETQ. The CDR3 has 15 residues.

The chain is built from TRBV6-4 and TRBJ2-2; the D gene is possibly TRBD2 (6 bases). The CDR3 has 13 amino acids. The V end was cut by 5 bases, the J end by 4 bases, with 8 bases between. CDR1 is MRHNA and CDR2 is SNTAGT in the germline V gene. CDR3 nucleotide sequence: TGTGCCAGCAGTCCCGGGAGCACCGGGGAGCTGTTTTTT. As protein: CASSPGSTGELFF.

This clone is categorized as medium-sized. J is TRBJ1-2 and V is TRBV28, with a tentative D call TRBD1 (5 bases). Germline assignment: CDR1 MDHEN and CDR2 SYDVKM. V was pared by 3 bases and J by 5 bases, with 10 bases between. The length of the CDR3 is 13 residues. CDR3 nucleotide sequence: TGTGCCAGCAGTTTCTCTCCAGGGTATGGCTACACCTTC. Its translation is CASSFSPGYGYTF.

Details on this clone: Compared with germline, one end of the junction differs, possibly owing to a read error. The chain is built from TRBV20-1 and TRBJ2-3; D might be TRBD2 (5 bases). Germline CDR1 and CDR2: DFQATT and SNEGSKA (reference sequence). The CDR3 loop spans 16 amino acids. The CDR3 spells CSASQYLGGYADTQYF. In DNA form, the CDR3 reads TGCAGTGCTAGTCAGTATTTAGGCGGGTACGCAGATACTCAGTATTTT.

This clone appeared once. Being one base from a much bigger clone, this may be a read error. The chain recombines TRBV5-4 with TRBJ2-3; 8 bases agree with TRBD2. CDR1 is SGHNT, CDR2 YYREEE, per germline (reference sequence). V was clipped by 4 bases and J by 1 base; unmatched bases: 8. There are 16 residues in the CDR3. Here the CDR3 DNA reads TGTGCCAGCAGCAAAACGGGACTAGGAGGCACAGATACGCAGTATTTT. It yields the protein CASSKTGLGGTDTQYF.

A word on this clone: Within the sample, other DNA sequences also encode this same CDR3. V and J are TRBV3-1 and TRBJ2-7; D is perhaps TRBD1 (6 bases). V shed 3 bases and J shed 4 bases, with 16 bases lying between them. Germline CDR1 is LGHDT and CDR2 is YNNKEL (reference sequence). The CDR3 is 15 amino acids. The CDR3 coding sequence is TGTGCCAGCAGCCAGGATCTGACAGGCAGATACGAGCAGTACTTC. It codes for CASSQDLTGRYEQYF.

This clone appeared many times. CDR3 region: CASSQVLGQGFGYTF. The CDR3 coding sequence is TGCGCCAGCAGCCAAGTGTTAGGACAGGGATTTGGCTACACCTTC. The chain uses TRBV4-1 and TRBJ1-2; 8 positions agree with TRBD1. The CDR3 has 15 residues. Trimming at V came to 1 base and at J to 7 bases, leaving 8 bases not matched to a gene. Germline V gene data show CDR1 as MGHRA and CDR2 as YSYEKL.

This clone showed up many times. The rearrangement links TRBV3-1 to TRBJ1-2; 7 nucleotides agree with TRBD1. This CDR3 comprises 14 residues. J gave up 4 bases and V 3 bases, and 5 bases lay outside the gene matches. CDR1 is LGHDT and CDR2 is YNNKEL in the germline V gene (reference sequence). CDR3 sequence (DNA): TGTGCCAGCAGCCAGGGGGCAGGGGGCTATGGCTACACCTTC. It codes for CASSQGAGGYGYTF.

In this sample, this clone turned up many times. The CDR3 bases are TGTGCCACCAGCAATCGACCGGGACAGCTAAATGAAAAACTGTTTTTT. This translates into CATSNRPGQLNEKLFF. The rearrangement joins TRBV15 to TRBJ1-4, with 7 nucleotides matching TRBD1. The J segment lost 5 bases and the V segment lost 4 bases, leaving 10 bases of the junction unmatched. CDR3 length: 16 amino acids. CDR1 and CDR2 from the germline V gene are LNHNV and YYDKDF (reference sequence).

This clone was seen repeatedly, ten times or more. A read error may be the cause here, since a much bigger clone is one base away. The chain combines TRBV11-1 with TRBJ1-2, with no clear D. CDR1 SGHAT and CDR2 FQDESV come from the germline V gene (reference sequence). V lost 4 bases and J 4 bases, leaving 19 bases between the germline ends. The CDR3 runs to 16 residues. CDR3 bases: TGTGCCAGCAGCTCCGTCACACTGGGCCTTAGCTATGGCTACACCTTC. It encodes CASSSVTLGLSYGYTF.

The CDR3 region has the DNA TGTGCCAGCAGCCAAGGCCCAGGGGGTGGCAGAAACACCATATATTTT. This sequence encodes CASSQGPGGGRNTIYF. V gene TRBV3-1 combines with J gene TRBJ1-3; TRBD1 matches 7 bases. The CDR3 spans 16 residues. J lost 5 bases, V lost 1 base, and 8 bases had no gene match. Germline CDR1 is LGHDT and CDR2 is YNNKEL (reference sequence). The whole variable domain, remainder taken from reference TRBV3-1 and TRBJ1-3, is DTAVSQTPKYLVTQMGNDKSIKCEQNLGHDTMYWYKQDSKKFLKIMFSYNNKELIINETVPNRFSPKSPDKAHLNLHINSLELGDSAVYFCASSQGPGGGRNTIYFGEGSWLTVV.

This clone is medium-sized (0.01 to 0.1%) by share. The chain employs TRBV6-1 and TRBJ2-3; possible D gene TRBD2, 5 bases. Per the germline V gene, CDR1 is MNHNS and CDR2 is SASEGT. The V end was cut by 8 bases, the J end by 2 bases, with 14 bases between. The CDR3 consists of 14 residues. The CDR3 sequence: CASQPPRDTDTQYF. The CDR3 DNA is TGTGCCAGCCAACCGCCCCGGGACACAGATACGCAGTATTTT.

This clone was counted many times. The genes are TRBV7-9 and TRBJ1-1, with 7 bases lining up with TRBD1. Per germline, CDR1 SEHNR and CDR2 FQNEAQ (reference sequence). The V gene end was trimmed by 5 bases and the J gene end by 7 bases; junction bases not matched to a gene: 13. CDR3 size: 15 residues. The CDR3 loop reads CASSKPTGSVGEAFF. The CDR3 DNA is TGTGCCAGCAGCAAACCGACAGGGAGTGTGGGTGAAGCTTTCTTT.

Many counts were recorded for this clone. The CDR3 DNA reads as TGCGCCAGCAGCTTGGACCCAGTCGGGACCCAGTACTTC. Protein: CASSLDPVGTQYF. This rearrangement joins TRBV5-1 to TRBJ2-5; D gene unclear. CDR3 length equals 13 residues. With 0 bases removed from V and 7 bases from J, the gap between germline ends came to 10 bases. In germline, CDR1 is SGHRS, CDR2 YFSETQ.

In its sample, this clone ranks as medium-sized. The genes are TRBV2 and TRBJ2-7, with 8 bases matching TRBD1. This CDR3 is built from 14 residues. Germline CDR1 reads SNHLY; CDR2 reads FYNNEI. With 1 base clipped from V and 7 bases from J, the junction kept 6 bases outside the gene matches. CDR3 amino acids: CASSEGTGQGEQYF. The CDR3, as DNA: TGTGCCAGCAGTGAAGGGACAGGGCAAGGGGAGCAGTACTTC. The whole variable domain, filled in from reference TRBV2 and TRBJ2-7, reads EPEVTQTPSHQVTQMGQEVILRCVPISNHLYFYWYRQILGQKVEFLVSFYNNEISEKSEIFDDQFSVERPDGSNFTLKIRSTKLEDSAMYFCASSEGTGQGEQYFGPGTRLTVT.

This clone was recorded many times. The V and J genes are TRBV19 and TRBJ2-5, with 10 bases matching TRBD2. Losses at the gene ends were 0 bases for V and 4 bases for J; bases not matched to a gene: 8. This CDR3 contains 17 residues. Germline CDR1 is LNHDA and CDR2 is SQIVND (reference sequence). This CDR3 reads CASSIDGPSGSRETQYF. DNA for the CDR3: TGTGCCAGTAGTATAGATGGGCCTAGCGGGAGTCGAGAGACCCAGTACTTC.

At least ten counts were recorded for this clone. This sequence joins TRBV5-1 and TRBJ2-2; the D is unclear. The CDR3 spans 15 residues. CDR1 and CDR2 from the germline V gene are SGHRS and YFSETQ. The V end lost 4 bases, the J end lost 2 bases, and 12 bases lay between the germline ends. CDR3 in amino acids: CASSPHGENTGELFF. In nucleotides, the CDR3 is TGCGCCAGCAGCCCCCATGGGGAAAACACCGGGGAGCTGTTTTTT.

About this clone: The junction departs from the called germline gene at one end, perhaps through a read error. The chain carries TRBV2 and TRBJ1-4, with TRBD1 matching over 11 bases. Germline lookup yields CDR1 SNHLY and CDR2 FYNNEI. The CDR3 spans 15 residues. The chain's CDR3 is CASSESRGQGAPRFF. In DNA form, the CDR3 reads TGTGCAAGCAGTGAATCCCGAGGACAGGGGGCCCCGAGGTTTTTT.

This clone is medium-sized by share. This chain connects TRBV2 to TRBJ1-2; possible D gene TRBD1, 5 bases. CDR3 size: 13 residues. Germline V lookup: CDR1 SNHLY, CDR2 FYNNEI. V lost 8 bases to trimming and J lost 1 base, with 11 bases between them. As DNA, the CDR3 is TGTGCCAGCGGCTTACAGGTTAACTATGGCTACACCTTC. Translated: CASGLQVNYGYTF.

The chain joins TRBV3-1 to TRBJ1-2, with D perhaps TRBD1 (6 bases). Trimming stripped 10 bases from V and 7 bases from J, with 22 bases between. This CDR3 spans 14 amino acids. Germline V CDR1 and CDR2: LGHDT, YNNKEL (reference sequence). CDR3 coding DNA: TGTGCCAACACCACAGAAATAGGGGGGCCTGGCTACACCTTC. Translation gives CANTTEIGGPGYTF.